These 24 T cell receptor beta chains originate from one sample sequenced in a study of shared clonotypes between healthy human individuals. Profiled with immunoSEQ multiplex PCR; TCRdb holds only in-frame clones, not every one. The sample lists around 700,000 clones; 72% were seen once. Sequencing was done on a sample of memory CD4+ T cells sorted from blood. Subset indicated: CD45RA-negative fraction. These receptors all come from a woman younger than 45 in good health.

This clone was observed a handful of times. This chain joins TRBV5-4 and TRBJ1-1; D is undetermined. CDR3 length: 11 amino acids. V lost 5 bases and J lost 3, with 5 bases in between. CDR1 and CDR2 (germline): SGHNT, YYREEE (reference sequence). The DNA of the CDR3 is TGTGCCAGCAGGGGTCACACTGAAGCTTTCTTT. It codes for CASRGHTEAFF.

This chain links TRBV18 with TRBJ2-7; 8 bases line up with TRBD2. V shed 3 bases and J 4 bases; nucleotides not matched to a gene: 5. The length of the CDR3 is 14 residues. Germline V gives CDR1 KGHSH, CDR2 LQKENI. The CDR3 loop is CASSPREGLYEQYF. The DNA of the CDR3 is TGTGCCAGCTCACCTCGGGAGGGTTTGTACGAGCAGTACTTC.

The CDR3 loop reads CASRRAANTGELFF. CDR3 DNA sequence: TGTGCCAGCAGGCGAGCTGCGAACACCGGGGAGCTGTTTTTT. This chain uses TRBV28 with TRBJ2-2; D is unclear. The V gene's germline CDR1 is MDHEN and CDR2 SYDVKM. V was pared by 6 bases and J by 0 bases, with 8 bases between. The CDR3 spans 14 residues.

This chain connects TRBV29-1 to TRBJ1-2, with 7 positions matching TRBD1. Trimming at V came to 1 base and at J to 2 bases, leaving 7 bases not matched to a gene. The length of the CDR3 is 15 residues. Germline CDR1 SQVTM, CDR2 ANQGSEA. CDR3 in DNA: TGCAGCGTTGAAGGACAGGGCTCAGCCAACTATGGCTACACCTTC. Translation: CSVEGQGSANYGYTF.

Of note for this clone: Other nucleotide sequences in the sample specify the same CDR3. The chain combines TRBV28 with TRBJ1-1; D ambiguous. Trimming took 3 bases from V and 3 from J, leaving 11 bases between them. Germline V gene lookup returns CDR1 MDHEN and CDR2 SYDVKM. This CDR3 spans 14 amino acids. This CDR3 reads CASSLGREDTEAFF. The CDR3 DNA sequence: TGTGCCAGCAGTTTGGGTAGGGAGGACACTGAAGCTTTCTTT.

This chain joins TRBV5-1 and TRBJ2-7, with D unresolved. Germline V CDR1 and CDR2: SGHRS, YFSETQ. Trimming stripped 3 bases from V and 6 bases from J, with 7 bases between. This CDR3 region has 11 residues. CDR3 bases: TGCGCCAGCAGCTCCTCTAGCGAGCAGTACTTC. Translating it yields CASSSSSEQYF.

This clone was observed a handful of times. The chain recombines TRBV5-1 with TRBJ2-3; D may correspond to TRBD1 or TRBD2 (6 bases each). This CDR3 is built from 16 residues. Trimming took 0 bases from V and 3 from J, leaving 14 bases between them. Germline V lookup: CDR1 SGHRS, CDR2 YFSETQ. The CDR3 coding sequence is TGCGCCAGCAGCTTGGTTCCGGGGGCATATACAGATACGCAGTATTTT. This sequence encodes CASSLVPGAYTDTQYF. The full variable domain, in which reference TRBV5-1 and TRBJ2-3 provide the parts outside the CDR3, is KAGVTQTPRYLIKTRGQQVTLSCSPISGHRSVSWYQQTPGQGLQFLFEYFSETQRNKGNFPGRFSGRQFSNSRSEMNVSTLELGDSALYLCASSLVPGAYTDTQYFGPGTRLTVL.

The J gene is TRBJ1-6, the V gene TRBV20-1; D remains unclear. The CDR3 is 11 amino acids. Germline assignment: CDR1 DFQATT and CDR2 SNEGSKA (reference sequence). Deletions cut 3 bases from V and 13 bases from J, with 10 bases between. CDR3 bases: TGCAGTGCTAGCCGTCAGACCCCCCTCCACTTT. It encodes CSASRQTPLHF.

Only one count was recorded for this clone. This sequence joins TRBV6-1 and TRBJ2-2; a possible D gene is TRBD1 (5 bases). V lost 6 bases and J lost 4, with 12 bases in between. Germline-derived CDR1 and CDR2 are MNHNS and SASEGT. This CDR3 spans 14 amino acids. The CDR3 region is CASRYDRSTGELFF. For the CDR3, the DNA is TGTGCCAGCAGGTATGACAGAAGCACCGGGGAGCTGTTTTTT.

DNA of the CDR3: TGTGCCAGCAGCGGCAGGGGCGACTATGGCTACACCTTC. Protein: CASSGRGDYGYTF. The genes are TRBV6-1 and TRBJ1-2, with a tentative D call TRBD1 (6 bases). The germline CDR1 and CDR2 sequences are MNHNS and SASEGT. V was clipped by 6 bases and J by 3 bases, with 11 bases between them. The CDR3 contains 13 residues.

This clone appeared a few times. The rearrangement links TRBV7-3 to TRBJ1-2, with 7 bases matching TRBD1. This CDR3 has 15 residues. V lost 2 bases, J lost 0 bases, and 3 bases stayed unmatched. Germline V CDR1 and CDR2: SGHTA, FQGTGA. In DNA form, the CDR3 reads TGTGCCAGCAGCTTAGGTGGACAGGCTAACTATGGCTACACCTTC. Translation: CASSLGGQANYGYTF. The whole variable domain, remainder taken from reference TRBV7-3 and TRBJ1-2, is GAGVSQTPSNKVTEKGKYVELRCDPISGHTALYWYRQSLGQGPEFLIYFQGTGAADDSGLPNDRFFAVRPEGSVSTLKIQRTERGDSAVYLCASSLGGQANYGYTFGSGTRLTVV.

This rearrangement joins TRBV9 to TRBJ2-1; D remains unclear. Between the trimmed V and J ends, which lost 3 bases and 8 bases, there was a span of 21 bases. The germline V gene encodes CDR1 SGDLS and CDR2 YYNGEE. The CDR3 is 16 residues long. The CDR3 DNA is TGTGCCAGCAGCGCGGAGCAGGCCATGCGGTCGGATGAGCAGTTCTTC. It yields the protein CASSAEQAMRSDEQFF.

The chain employs TRBV5-4 and TRBJ2-3, with 9 bases identical to TRBD2. Germline V gene sequence: CDR1 SGHNT, CDR2 YYREEE (reference sequence). This CDR3 spans 14 amino acids. J was trimmed by 2 bases and V by 5 bases; bases with no gene match: 3. The CDR3 is CASSPSGTTDTQYF. CDR3 in DNA: TGTGCCAGCAGTCCTAGCGGGACCACAGATACGCAGTATTTT.

The chain uses TRBV28 and TRBJ1-5; possible D gene TRBD1, 5 bases. V lost 3 bases and J lost 9, with 9 bases in between. Germline-derived CDR1 and CDR2 are MDHEN and SYDVKM. This CDR3 has 12 residues. The CDR3 loop is CASSLKQVPQHF. Here the CDR3 DNA reads TGTGCCAGCAGTTTGAAACAGGTGCCCCAGCATTTT.

This clone was detected many times. This sample includes further DNA sequences coding for the same CDR3. The chain is built from TRBV7-2 and TRBJ1-2, with a weak D call TRBD1 (5 bases). V was trimmed by 1 base and J by 2 bases, leaving 8 bases between them. This CDR3 spans 14 amino acids. Germline loops: CDR1 SGHTA, CDR2 FQGNSA. The CDR3 DNA is TGTGCCAGCAGCTTAGAGGCAGGGAACTATGGCTACACCTTC. It encodes CASSLEAGNYGYTF.

This clone was seen only a few times. The chain is built from TRBV10-2 and TRBJ2-1, with 7 bases matching TRBD2. The CDR3 covers 13 residues. V lost 8 bases to trimming and J lost 7 bases; unmatched junction nucleotides: 8. Germline V gene data show CDR1 as WSHSY and CDR2 as SAAADI. The CDR3 here is CASSTTSLNEQFF. In nucleotides, the CDR3 is TGCGCCAGCTCGACGACTAGCCTAAATGAGCAGTTCTTC.

By proportion, this clone is medium-sized. The genes are TRBV6-5 and TRBJ1-5; the D gene is possibly TRBD1 (5 bases). V dropped 6 bases and J dropped 1 base, with 13 bases sitting between them. Germline CDR1 and CDR2: MNHEY and SVGAGI. The CDR3 is 15 amino acids. Written as DNA, the CDR3 is TGTGCCAGCAGGGCTTGGCAGGGCAGCAATCAGCCCCAGCATTTT. It codes for CASRAWQGSNQPQHF.

The V call is TRBV4-1, the J call TRBJ1-3; D is uncertain. The CDR3 contains 15 residues. Germline values: CDR1 MGHRA, CDR2 YSYEKL. The V end lost 3 bases, the J end lost 3 bases, and 12 bases lay between the germline ends. The CDR3 DNA reads as TGCGCCAGCAGCCAGGAAGACACTTTTGGAAACACCATATATTTT. It translates to CASSQEDTFGNTIYF.

The chain recombines TRBV19 with TRBJ2-1, with D perhaps assigned TRBD1 or TRBD2 (5 bases each). The CDR3 is made up of 16 amino acids. The V end lost 3 bases, the J end lost 11 bases, and 23 bases lay between the germline ends. Per the germline V gene, CDR1 is LNHDA and CDR2 is SQIVND (reference sequence). The CDR3 coding sequence is TGTGCCAGTAGTATTGGGGACCGATCGTCGGCGAGGAAGCAGTTCTTC. This encodes CASSIGDRSSARKQFF.

The V call is TRBV7-8, the J call TRBJ2-7; TRBD2 might be the D (5 bases). This CDR3 has 14 amino acids. Trimming shortened V by 3 bases and J by 7 bases, and 16 bases separated the two germline ends. Germline V gene data show CDR1 as SGHVS and CDR2 as FQNEAQ. CDR3 sequence reads: CASSFSDGIGEQYF. As DNA, the CDR3 is TGTGCCAGCAGCTTCTCTGACGGGATCGGTGAGCAGTACTTC.

This clone was seen only once. This sequence joins TRBV6-1 and TRBJ1-4; D unclear. Trimming left V 5 bases short and J 7 bases short, with 11 bases between. The CDR3 runs 13 residues. Germline lookup yields CDR1 MNHNS and CDR2 SASEGT. CDR3: CASSLERVEKLFF. The DNA of the CDR3 is TGTGCCAGCAGTCTTGAAAGGGTTGAAAAACTGTTTTTT.

The rearrangement uses TRBV7-9 and TRBJ1-2; the D is unclear. The CDR3 has 15 amino acids. Germline CDR1 reads SEHNR; CDR2 reads FQNEAQ (reference sequence). Trimming left V 1 base short and J 4 bases short, with 13 bases between. The CDR3 DNA follows: TGTGCCAGCAGCTTAGGAGGTGCCACGGTCTATGGCTACACCTTC. This sequence encodes CASSLGGATVYGYTF.

This clone appeared a few times. This chain joins TRBV18 and TRBJ2-7, with TRBD1 as a possible D gene (6 bases). Trimming took 3 bases from V and 5 from J, leaving 8 bases between them. CDR1 KGHSH and CDR2 LQKENI come from the germline V gene. The CDR3 runs to 12 residues. The CDR3 nucleotides read TGTGCCAGCTCACCGACAGGAAACGAGCAGTACTTC. It encodes CASSPTGNEQYF.

Only a few counts were recorded for this clone. The sample contains more than one DNA sequence encoding this CDR3. The chain joins TRBV19 to TRBJ1-5; D possibly corresponds to TRBD1 (5 bases). The CDR3 contains 15 residues. Germline loops: CDR1 LNHDA, CDR2 SQIVND (reference sequence). Trimming took off 6 bases at V and 2 bases at J, with 14 bases between the two ends. CDR3 sequence reads: CASRGQGGGNQPQHF. CDR3 nucleotides: TGTGCCAGTAGAGGGCAGGGCGGAGGCAATCAGCCCCAGCATTTT. Looking up the rest from reference TRBV19 and TRBJ1-5 gives the full variable domain: DGGITQSPKYLFRKEGQNVTLSCEQNLNHDAMYWYRQDPGQGLRLIYYSQIVNDFQKGDIAEGYSVSREKKESFPLTVTSAQKNPTAFYLCASRGQGGGNQPQHFGDGTRLSIL.